Listed here are 20 T cell receptor beta chains from one sample, sequenced in a study of T-cell memory formation after mild COVID-19. TCRdb processed the 5' RACE reads anew with MiXCR; each CDR3 protein has one entry. Among 100,000 to 140,000 distinct CDR3 sequences listed, about an eighth were seen once. Sequenced sample: PBMCs or a T cell subset sorted from them (not recorded which). The receptors derive from a man aged 18 to 30 who had mild COVID-19 (a few samples of this study predate the infection). Cell type and time point are not known.

The chain couples TRBV14 to TRBJ2-1; 10 bases are shared with TRBD2. The CDR3 totals 16 residues. The V and J ends lost 2 bases and 7 bases, in that order; junction bases with no gene match: 8. Germline CDR1 is SGHDN and CDR2 is FVKESK. CDR3 region: CASSQLSGGAFNEQFF. For the CDR3, the DNA is TGTGCCAGCAGCCAATTAAGCGGGGGGGCCTTTAATGAGCAGTTCTTC.

The chain uses TRBV6-2 or TRBV6-3 and TRBJ2-7; TRBD1 aligns across 10 bases. Germline lookup yields CDR1 MNHEY and CDR2 SVGEGT. J lost 3 bases, V lost 1 base, and 9 bases had no gene match. The CDR3 totals 17 residues. The chain's CDR3 is CASSYWPGQGSVYEQYF. The CDR3 DNA follows: TGTGCCAGCAGTTACTGGCCGGGACAGGGGTCTGTCTACGAGCAGTACTTC.

This clonotype was counted at least ten times. CDR3 amino acids: CASSVVGSGGDTQYF. DNA for the CDR3: TGTGCCAGCAGCGTAGTGGGTAGCGGAGGAGATACGCAGTATTTT. The chain recombines TRBV9 with TRBJ2-3; weak D call: TRBD2 (6 bases). Trimming removed 0 bases from V and 5 bases from J, with 13 bases in between. The CDR3 spans 15 residues. Per germline, CDR1 SGDLS and CDR2 YYNGEE.

This clonotype was seen a few times. The J gene is TRBJ1-1, the V gene TRBV6-5; D perhaps matches TRBD1 (6 bases). CDR1 is MNHEY and CDR2 is SVGAGI in the germline V gene. V was clipped by 5 bases and J by 3 bases, with 10 bases between them. The CDR3 consists of 13 residues. CDR3 in amino acids: CASSPGVYTEAFF. The DNA for the CDR3 is TGTGCCAGCAGTCCAGGGGTGTACACTGAAGCTTTCTTT.

This clonotype was counted between two and nine times. This chain joins TRBV3-1 and TRBJ2-7; TRBD1 aligns across 9 bases. Germline assignment: CDR1 LGHDT and CDR2 YNNKEL (reference sequence). Losses at the gene ends were 5 bases for V and 0 bases for J; bases not matched to a gene: 5. CDR3 length equals 15 residues. The CDR3 protein is CASSYRTGDSYEQYF. In DNA form, the CDR3 reads TGTGCCAGCAGCTACCGGACAGGGGACTCCTACGAGCAGTACTTC.

Only a few counts were recorded for this clonotype. A junction end diverges from the germline sequence, so it may reflect a read error. The chain joins TRBV4-3 to TRBJ2-7, with 8 bases matching TRBD2. The germline V gene has CDR1 LGHNA and CDR2 YSLEER. The CDR3 loop spans 15 amino acids. CDR3 nucleotide sequence: TGCGCCAGCAGCCCTCCGGCGGGGGGATCCTCCGAGCAGTACTTC. Protein sequence: CASSPPAGGSSEQYF.

This clonotype was seen many times. The V call is TRBV5-1, the J call TRBJ2-1; 8 bases align to TRBD1. V lost 0 bases to trimming and J lost 7 bases; unmatched junction nucleotides: 3. This CDR3 has 14 amino acids. Germline V gene sequence: CDR1 SGHRS, CDR2 YFSETQ. CDR3 DNA sequence: TGCGCCAGCAGCTTGGGACAGGGGACGAATGAGCAGTTCTTC. This sequence encodes CASSLGQGTNEQFF.

The CDR3 DNA is TGTGCCAGTAGTACCCTCGACAGCTACAATCAGCCCCAGCATTTT. Amino acids: CASSTLDSYNQPQHF. The chain combines TRBV19 with TRBJ1-5; the D gene is possibly TRBD1 (5 bases). This CDR3 spans 15 amino acids. CDR1 is LNHDA, CDR2 SQIVND, per germline (reference sequence). V lost 4 bases to trimming and J lost 3 bases, with 13 bases between them.

The rearrangement links TRBV9 to TRBJ2-4, with 8 bases that match TRBD1. From germline, CDR1 is SGDLS and CDR2 YYNGEE. CDR3 length: 17 amino acids. V gave up 4 bases and J gave up 8 bases; unmatched junction bases: 17. The CDR3 spells CASSPRTGLSRVDIQYF. CDR3 in DNA: TGTGCCAGCAGCCCTAGGACAGGGCTTTCCCGGGTGGACATTCAGTACTTC. Full variable domain (missing parts from reference TRBV9 and TRBJ2-4): DSGVTQTPKHLITATGQRVTLRCSPRSGDLSVYWYQQSLDQGLQFLIQYYNGEERAKGNILERFSAQQFPDLHSELNLSSLELGDSALYFCASSPRTGLSRVDIQYFGAGTRLSVL.

This clonotype has just a few counts. The V and J genes are TRBV9 and TRBJ2-3, with 10 bases that match TRBD2. Germline values: CDR1 SGDLS, CDR2 YYNGEE. This CDR3 is built from 18 residues. The V segment lost 0 bases and the J segment 0 bases; nucleotides outside the gene matches: 7. The CDR3 DNA reads TGTGCCAGCAGCGTAGGATCCCTAGCGGGGGAAAGCACAGATACGCAGTATTTT. Its translation is CASSVGSLAGESTDTQYF. Filled out from reference TRBV9 and TRBJ2-3, the complete variable domain reads DSGVTQTPKHLITATGQRVTLRCSPRSGDLSVYWYQQSLDQGLQFLIQYYNGEERAKGNILERFSAQQFPDLHSELNLSSLELGDSALYFCASSVGSLAGESTDTQYFGPGTRLTVL.

This clonotype was observed a handful of times. The chain joins TRBV7-8 to TRBJ1-6; 9 bases agree with TRBD1. This CDR3 is built from 15 residues. In germline, CDR1 is SGHVS, CDR2 FQNEAQ. V was clipped by 5 bases and J by 7 bases; unmatched bases: 6. In DNA, the CDR3 is TGTGCCAGCAGCCCCAGGACAGGGGCGAATTCACCCCTCCACTTT. Translated: CASSPRTGANSPLHF. The entire variable domain, with the rest obtained from reference TRBV7-8 and TRBJ1-6, is as follows: GAGVSQSPRYKVAKRGQDVALRCDPISGHVSLFWYQQALGQGPEFLTYFQNEAQLDKSGLPSDRFFAERPEGSVSTLKIQRTQQEDSAVYLCASSPRTGANSPLHFGNGTRLTVT.

The chain links TRBV10-3 to TRBJ2-5; 7 bases are shared with TRBD1. After removal of 3 bases from V and 5 bases from J, the junction contained 12 bases not matched to a gene. CDR3 length: 16 residues. Germline CDR1 ENHRY, CDR2 SYGVKD. This chain's CDR3 is CAISEGDRVVEETQYF. CDR3 coding DNA: TGTGCCATCAGTGAAGGCGACAGGGTGGTTGAGGAGACCCAGTACTTC.

This clonotype was seen a handful of times. This sequence joins TRBV12-3 or TRBV12-4 and TRBJ2-3; TRBD2 matches 7 bases. V shed 10 bases and J 3 bases; nucleotides not matched to a gene: 7. The CDR3 has 13 amino acids. DNA for the CDR3: TGTGCCACCTCCCTGGGGGGGACAGATACGCAGTATTTT. Encoded protein: CATSLGGTDTQYF.

This clonotype was seen more than once but under ten times. The chain combines TRBV28 with TRBJ2-7, with D possibly being TRBD1 (6 bases). V lost 3 bases and J 1 base, leaving 10 bases between the germline ends. There are 14 residues in the CDR3. CDR1 is MDHEN and CDR2 is SYDVKM in the germline V gene. The CDR3 nucleotides are TGTGCCAGCAGTTTTGCTACAGGGTCCTACGAGCAGTACGTC. It is translated as CASSFATGSYEQYV.

This clonotype showed up many times. V gene TRBV7-8 combines with J gene TRBJ1-1; TRBD1 might be the D (5 bases). CDR3 size: 16 residues. The ends were cut back, 0 bases at V and 2 bases at J, with 13 bases in the middle. Germline V gene lookup returns CDR1 SGHVS and CDR2 FQNEAQ. CDR3: CASSLARPTDNTEAFF. The CDR3 region has the DNA TGTGCCAGCAGCTTAGCCCGACCGACAGACAACACTGAAGCTTTCTTT.

This clonotype was seen at least ten times. The chain joins TRBV27 to TRBJ1-4; TRBD1 is a possible D gene (5 bases). V was clipped by 5 bases and J by 10 bases, with 11 bases between them. Germline CDR1 is MNHEY and CDR2 is SMNVEV (reference sequence). The CDR3 has 12 residues. CDR3 in amino acids: CASSQVGGKLFF. CDR3 nucleotide sequence: TGTGCCAGCAGTCAAGTCGGGGGAAAACTGTTTTTT.

This clonotype came up a few times. V gene TRBV7-9 combines with J gene TRBJ1-5; the D is unclear. V lost 4 bases and J 2 bases, leaving 12 bases between the germline ends. The CDR3 consists of 15 residues. Germline CDR1 SEHNR, CDR2 FQNEAQ (reference sequence). The DNA of the CDR3 is TGTGCCAGCAGCTCGCCGTCGGAGGGCAATCAGCCCCAGCATTTT. Protein: CASSSPSEGNQPQHF. The variable domain in full, with the rest retrieved from reference TRBV7-9 and TRBJ1-5, is DTGVSQNPRHKITKRGQNVTFRCDPISEHNRLYWYRQTLGQGPEFLTYFQNEAQLEKSRLLSDRFSAERPKGSFSTLEIQRTEQGDSAMYLCASSSPSEGNQPQHFGDGTRLSIL.

The chain employs TRBV7-9 and TRBJ1-2; no reliable D call. Germline lookup yields CDR1 SEHNR and CDR2 FQNEAQ (reference sequence). V lost 5 bases and J lost 2, with 15 bases in between. The CDR3 is 15 amino acids. In DNA form, the CDR3 reads TGTGCCAGCAGCCGCCCCGAATTGGGGAACTATGGCTACACCTTC. Residues: CASSRPELGNYGYTF.

The rearrangement joins TRBV5-1 to TRBJ2-1; tentatively, D is TRBD1 (6 bases). Germline CDR1 SGHRS, CDR2 YFSETQ. The CDR3 spans 13 residues. V lost 5 bases and J lost 8, with 14 bases in between. In DNA form, the CDR3 reads TGCGCCAGCAGGGATTCAGGGGTAGATGAGCAGTTCTTC. Amino acid sequence: CASRDSGVDEQFF.

There are a few counts of this clonotype. The genes are TRBV12-3 or TRBV12-4 and TRBJ2-7; TRBD1 matches 9 bases. The CDR3 sequence is 12 residues long. With 5 bases clipped from V and 6 bases from J, the junction kept 2 bases outside the gene matches. The CDR3 region is CASSPQGAEQYF. CDR3 DNA sequence: TGTGCCAGCAGTCCACAGGGGGCCGAGCAGTACTTC.